This is a list of T cell receptor beta chains from one sample in a study of blood T cell repertoires in COVID-19. Sequenced by immunoSEQ multiplex PCR; TCRdb stores in-frame clones only, minus some. This table holds about 250,000 clones, 80% to 90% found once. Source material: PBMCs or T cells enriched from blood (not recorded which). The source is a woman aged 40-49 years who had been exposed to COVID-19. CDR3s include the opening cysteine and the closing phenylalanine or tryptophan. Fields, in order: J gene, clone size, D gene, V gene, CDR3 protein, CDR3 DNA. A D gene is named only where the DNA matches it firmly. Expanded clones are given a class, and other clones once, few, many or no size at all.

J gene: TRBJ1-5
clone size: .
D gene: .
V gene: TRBV19
CDR3 protein: CASSIGHGTSNQPQHF
CDR3 DNA: TGTGCCAGTAGTATTGGGCATGGGACAAGCAATCAGCCCCAGCATTTT

J gene: TRBJ1-6
clone size: once
D gene: .
V gene: TRBV6-6
CDR3 protein: CASSSGPNSPLHF
CDR3 DNA: TGTGCCAGCAGTTCAGGGCCTAATTCACCCCTCCACTTT

J gene: TRBJ2-1
clone size: .
D gene: TRBD2
V gene: TRBV7-6
CDR3 protein: CASSSRPSGRVIEQFF
CDR3 DNA: TGTGCCAGCAGCTCCAGGCCCAGCGGGAGGGTTATTGAGCAGTTCTTC

J gene: TRBJ1-4
clone size: .
D gene: .
V gene: TRBV3-1/TRBV3-2
CDR3 protein: CASSQITGDGNEKLFF
CDR3 DNA: TGTGCCAGCAGCCAAATTACGGGGGATGGTAATGAAAAACTGTTTTTT

J gene: TRBJ1-5
clone size: .
D gene: .
V gene: TRBV24-1
CDR3 protein: CATSPVSSNQPQHF
CDR3 DNA: TGTGCCACCTCGCCAGTTTCTAGCAATCAGCCCCAGCATTTT

J gene: TRBJ2-1
clone size: .
D gene: .
V gene: TRBV7-9
CDR3 protein: CASSPRRNEQFF
CDR3 DNA: TGTGCCAGCAGCCCTAGGAGGAATGAGCAGTTCTTC

J gene: TRBJ1-4
clone size: once
D gene: .
V gene: TRBV7-9
CDR3 protein: CASVRGSNEKLFF
CDR3 DNA: TGTGCCAGCGTAAGGGGTTCGAATGAAAAACTGTTTTTT

J gene: TRBJ1-2
clone size: once
D gene: .
V gene: TRBV7-2
CDR3 protein: CASSFLATNYGYTF
CDR3 DNA: TGTGCCAGCAGCTTTTTAGCAACTAACTATGGCTACACCTTC

J gene: TRBJ1-6
clone size: .
D gene: .
V gene: TRBV30
CDR3 protein: CAWSVQPLSPLHF
CDR3 DNA: TGTGCCTGGAGTGTACAGCCGTTATCACCCCTCCACTTT

J gene: TRBJ1-6
clone size: .
D gene: TRBD1
V gene: TRBV7-2
CDR3 protein: CASLLGRGPNNSPLHF
CDR3 DNA: TGTGCCAGCCTCCTGGGCAGGGGGCCAAATAATTCACCCCTCCACTTT

J gene: TRBJ1-5
clone size: .
D gene: .
V gene: TRBV21-1
CDR3 protein: CASSRDTDEDQPQHF
CDR3 DNA: TGTGCCAGCAGCAGGGACACGGACGAGGATCAGCCCCAGCATTTT

J gene: TRBJ1-5
clone size: .
D gene: .
V gene: TRBV10-1
CDR3 protein: CASSELRDTYSNQPQHF
CDR3 DNA: TGCGCCAGCAGTGAGTTACGGGACACATATAGCAATCAGCCCCAGCATTTT

J gene: TRBJ1-2
clone size: .
D gene: .
V gene: TRBV18
CDR3 protein: CASSPPERGGPYGYTF
CDR3 DNA: TGTGCCAGCTCACCCCCCGAAAGGGGAGGTCCCTATGGCTACACCTTC

J gene: TRBJ2-5
clone size: .
D gene: .
V gene: TRBV3-1/TRBV3-2
CDR3 protein: CASSQNQQETQYF
CDR3 DNA: TGTGCCAGCAGCCAAAACCAGCAAGAGACCCAGTACTTC

J gene: TRBJ2-3
clone size: .
D gene: .
V gene: TRBV19
CDR3 protein: CASTDNRGLGTDTQYF
CDR3 DNA: TGTGCCAGTACGGACAATCGTGGGTTGGGCACAGATACGCAGTATTTT

J gene: TRBJ1-2
clone size: .
D gene: .
V gene: TRBV12-3/TRBV12-4
CDR3 protein: CASSLPSYGYTF
CDR3 DNA: TGTGCCAGCAGTTTACCGAGCTATGGCTACACCTTC

J gene: TRBJ2-3
clone size: .
D gene: TRBD2
V gene: TRBV7-6
CDR3 protein: CASSLAGAGVLADTQYF
CDR3 DNA: TGTGCCAGCAGCTTAGCTGGTGCGGGAGTCCTCGCAGATACGCAGTATTTT

J gene: TRBJ1-2
clone size: .
D gene: .
V gene: TRBV4-1
CDR3 protein: CASSQDIPGDGYTF
CDR3 DNA: TGCGCCAGCAGCCAAGATATACCAGGTGATGGCTACACCTTC

J gene: TRBJ1-1
clone size: .
D gene: TRBD1
V gene: TRBV4-1
CDR3 protein: CASSQGAGTGTYTEAFF
CDR3 DNA: TGCGCCAGCAGCCAAGGAGCCGGGACAGGCACTTACACTGAAGCTTTCTTT

J gene: TRBJ2-3
clone size: .
D gene: TRBD1
V gene: TRBV28
CDR3 protein: CASSPRGQGSTDTQYF
CDR3 DNA: TGTGCCAGCAGTCCCAGGGGGCAGGGGAGCACAGATACGCAGTATTTT

J gene: TRBJ1-2
clone size: .
D gene: .
V gene: TRBV11-1
CDR3 protein: CASSLVPGVDYGYTF
CDR3 DNA: TGTGCCAGCAGCTTAGTTCCAGGGGTGGACTATGGCTACACCTTC

J gene: TRBJ1-6
clone size: .
D gene: TRBD1
V gene: TRBV18
CDR3 protein: CASSLEQGANSPLHF
CDR3 DNA: TGTGCCAGCTCACTCGAACAGGGGGCGAATTCACCCCTCCACTTT

J gene: TRBJ1-1
clone size: .
D gene: .
V gene: TRBV28
CDR3 protein: CASTERRAGAEAFF
CDR3 DNA: TGTGCCAGCACAGAAAGGCGGGCGGGCGCTGAAGCTTTCTTT

J gene: TRBJ2-3
clone size: .
D gene: .
V gene: TRBV9
CDR3 protein: CASSVGSSTDTQYF
CDR3 DNA: TGTGCCAGCAGCGTAGGTTCTAGCACAGATACGCAGTATTTT

J gene: TRBJ1-3
clone size: .
D gene: .
V gene: TRBV7-2
CDR3 protein: CASSLDAGIGNTIYF
CDR3 DNA: TGTGCCAGCAGCTTAGACGCGGGTATTGGAAACACCATATATTTT

J gene: TRBJ2-6
clone size: .
D gene: .
V gene: TRBV7-6
CDR3 protein: CASSLSGHSGANVLTF
CDR3 DNA: TGTGCCAGCAGCCTCAGCGGCCACTCTGGGGCCAACGTCCTGACTTTC

J gene: TRBJ2-7
clone size: .
D gene: TRBD2
V gene: TRBV5-1
CDR3 protein: CASSPGTSGVYEQYF
CDR3 DNA: TGCGCCAGCAGCCCTGGGACTAGCGGGGTCTACGAGCAGTACTTC

J gene: TRBJ1-3
clone size: .
D gene: .
V gene: TRBV10-2
CDR3 protein: CASSASGVGNTIYF
CDR3 DNA: TGCGCCAGCAGTGCGTCAGGGGTAGGAAACACCATATATTTT

J gene: TRBJ1-6
clone size: .
D gene: .
V gene: TRBV28
CDR3 protein: CASSSPRTDSPLHF
CDR3 DNA: TGTGCCAGCAGTTCCCCTCGGACTGATTCACCCCTCCACTTT

J gene: TRBJ2-1
clone size: .
D gene: .
V gene: TRBV7-3
CDR3 protein: CASSLSGAAGLTPHEQFF
CDR3 DNA: TGTGCCAGCAGCTTAAGTGGTGCGGCAGGACTAACGCCTCATGAGCAGTTCTTC

J gene: TRBJ2-7
clone size: .
D gene: TRBD2
V gene: TRBV3-1/TRBV3-2
CDR3 protein: CASSQQTSGEQYF
CDR3 DNA: TGTGCCAGCAGCCAACAGACTAGCGGAGAGCAGTACTTC

J gene: TRBJ1-2
clone size: .
D gene: TRBD1
V gene: TRBV28
CDR3 protein: CASLGDRPPTF
CDR3 DNA: TGTGCCAGTCTAGGGGACAGGCCGCCCACCTTC

J gene: TRBJ2-6
clone size: .
D gene: .
V gene: TRBV30
CDR3 protein: CAWDTVRANVLTF
CDR3 DNA: TGTGCCTGGGATACAGTACGGGCCAACGTCCTGACTTTC

J gene: TRBJ1-1
clone size: .
D gene: .
V gene: TRBV6-5
CDR3 protein: CASIGGTTMNTEAFF
CDR3 DNA: TGTGCCAGCATCGGGGGTACTACAATGAACACTGAAGCTTTCTTT

J gene: TRBJ2-7
clone size: .
D gene: TRBD2
V gene: TRBV19
CDR3 protein: CASSRGGTPLPQYF
CDR3 DNA: TGTGCCAGTAGTAGGGGAGGGACCCCCCTGCCGCAGTACTTC

J gene: TRBJ2-2
clone size: few
D gene: TRBD1
V gene: TRBV6-2/TRBV6-3
CDR3 protein: CASSPGQHTGELFF
CDR3 DNA: TGTGCCAGCAGCCCGGGACAGCACACCGGGGAGCTGTTTTTT

J gene: TRBJ1-1
clone size: .
D gene: .
V gene: TRBV3-1/TRBV3-2
CDR3 protein: CASSQGGPGTEAFF
CDR3 DNA: TGTGCCAGCAGCCAAGGGGGCCCGGGCACTGAAGCTTTCTTT

J gene: TRBJ1-5
clone size: .
D gene: .
V gene: TRBV5-5
CDR3 protein: CASSLGVFQDQPQHF
CDR3 DNA: TGTGCCAGCAGCTTGGGAGTTTTTCAGGATCAGCCCCAGCATTTT

J gene: TRBJ2-5
clone size: .
D gene: .
V gene: TRBV15
CDR3 protein: CATSRDSVTGTQYF
CDR3 DNA: TGTGCCACCAGCAGAGATAGTGTGACGGGGACCCAGTACTTC

J gene: TRBJ1-1
clone size: .
D gene: .
V gene: TRBV7-9
CDR3 protein: CASSRNTGFAEAFF
CDR3 DNA: TGTGCCAGCAGCCGAAATACAGGGTTTGCGGAAGCTTTCTTT

J gene: TRBJ1-4
clone size: .
D gene: TRBD1
V gene: TRBV7-8
CDR3 protein: CASSPRTGVEKLFF
CDR3 DNA: TGTGCCAGCAGCCCAAGGACAGGGGTAGAAAAACTGTTTTTT

J gene: TRBJ1-1
clone size: .
D gene: TRBD1
V gene: TRBV4-1
CDR3 protein: CASSPLGQGVGDTEAFF
CDR3 DNA: TGCGCCAGCAGCCCGCTCGGACAGGGGGTGGGGGACACTGAAGCTTTCTTT

J gene: TRBJ1-4
clone size: .
D gene: .
V gene: TRBV11-3
CDR3 protein: CASSTLTSEKLFF
CDR3 DNA: TGTGCCAGCAGCACTTTGACAAGTGAAAAACTGTTTTTT

J gene: TRBJ2-7
clone size: .
D gene: .
V gene: TRBV11-1
CDR3 protein: CASSWTEEGPEQYF
CDR3 DNA: TGTGCCAGCAGCTGGACCGAGGAGGGTCCCGAGCAGTACTTC

J gene: TRBJ1-1
clone size: .
D gene: .
V gene: TRBV29-1
CDR3 protein: CSVGSDSRNTEAFF
CDR3 DNA: TGCAGCGTTGGATCCGACTCAAGGAACACTGAAGCTTTCTTT

J gene: TRBJ1-3
clone size: .
D gene: .
V gene: TRBV19
CDR3 protein: CASSIDEGGPTSGNTIYF
CDR3 DNA: TGTGCCAGTAGTATAGATGAAGGGGGACCTACCTCTGGAAACACCATATATTTT

J gene: TRBJ1-1
clone size: .
D gene: .
V gene: TRBV25-1
CDR3 protein: CASSKATGHTEAFF
CDR3 DNA: TGTGCCAGCAGTAAGGCCACAGGGCACACTGAAGCTTTCTTT

J gene: TRBJ1-2
clone size: .
D gene: .
V gene: TRBV6-4
CDR3 protein: CASSQGSGGYTF
CDR3 DNA: TGTGCCAGCAGTCAGGGAAGTGGTGGCTACACCTTC

J gene: TRBJ2-5
clone size: .
D gene: .
V gene: TRBV29-1
CDR3 protein: CSVEQGYQETQYF
CDR3 DNA: TGCAGCGTTGAGCAGGGCTACCAAGAGACCCAGTACTTC

J gene: TRBJ1-1
clone size: .
D gene: .
V gene: TRBV7-9
CDR3 protein: CASVIGTLIRGNTEAFF
CDR3 DNA: TGTGCCAGCGTCATAGGTACCCTTATAAGGGGGAACACTGAAGCTTTCTTT

J gene: TRBJ2-7
clone size: .
D gene: .
V gene: TRBV19
CDR3 protein: CASSTEPGDKPYEQYF
CDR3 DNA: TGTGCCAGTAGTACAGAACCGGGAGATAAGCCCTACGAGCAGTACTTC

J gene: TRBJ2-1
clone size: .
D gene: .
V gene: TRBV5-1
CDR3 protein: CASSQAGTYNEQFF
CDR3 DNA: TGCGCCAGCAGCCAGGCGGGGACCTACAATGAGCAGTTCTTC

J gene: TRBJ2-5
clone size: .
D gene: TRBD1
V gene: TRBV29-1
CDR3 protein: CSVEGPSGQGTQYF
CDR3 DNA: TGCAGCGTTGAAGGTCCCTCGGGACAGGGGACCCAGTACTTC

J gene: TRBJ2-1
clone size: .
D gene: .
V gene: TRBV28
CDR3 protein: CASSLTRGHNNEQFF
CDR3 DNA: TGTGCCAGCAGCCTCACGAGGGGACATAACAATGAGCAGTTCTTC

J gene: TRBJ1-1
clone size: .
D gene: .
V gene: TRBV7-2
CDR3 protein: CASSTGDRSPKAFF
CDR3 DNA: TGTGCCAGCAGCACAGGCGATAGATCCCCTAAAGCTTTCTTT

J gene: TRBJ1-2
clone size: .
D gene: .
V gene: TRBV6-2/TRBV6-3
CDR3 protein: CASSYLLMEPGDGYTF
CDR3 DNA: TGTGCCAGCAGTTACCTTCTAATGGAGCCGGGGGATGGCTACACCTTC

J gene: TRBJ1-2
clone size: .
D gene: .
V gene: TRBV5-4
CDR3 protein: CASSVRDNYGYTF
CDR3 DNA: TGTGCCAGCAGTGTTCGGGATAACTATGGCTACACCTTC

J gene: TRBJ2-1
clone size: once
D gene: TRBD2
V gene: TRBV7-9
CDR3 protein: CASSLGTSGNWAYNEQFF
CDR3 DNA: TGTGCCAGCAGCTTGGGGACTAGCGGTAACTGGGCCTACAATGAGCAGTTCTTC